These 22 T cell receptor beta chains were all obtained from the same sample, sequenced in a study of T cell changes during pregnancy in multiple sclerosis. Assay used: immunoSEQ multiplex PCR; TCRdb lists only in-frame clones, some missing. The data contain over 65,000 clones, roughly 90% of them seen just once; the ten biggest clones take up about 1.8%. The material sequenced was peripheral blood, taken in the first trimester of pregnancy. These receptor sequences come from a female donor in good health, enrolled as a control in a pregnancy study.

This clone was seen only a few times. The chain combines TRBV7-9 with TRBJ2-7; 7 bases are a match to TRBD1. Per germline, CDR1 SEHNR and CDR2 FQNEAQ (reference sequence). This CDR3 spans 14 amino acids. Trimming cost V 3 bases and J 4 bases; bases outside gene matches: 6. The CDR3 nucleotides read TGTGCCAGCAGCTTTTCCGGGACAGAATACGAGCAGTACTTC. This gives the protein CASSFSGTEYEQYF. Combining the CDR3 with reference TRBV7-9 and TRBJ2-7 gives the whole variable domain DTGVSQNPRHKITKRGQNVTFRCDPISEHNRLYWYRQTLGQGPEFLTYFQNEAQLEKSRLLSDRFSAERPKGSFSTLEIQRTEQGDSAMYLCASSFSGTEYEQYFGPGTRLTVT.

The chain joins TRBV27 to TRBJ2-3, with D maybe TRBD2 (5 bases). V was cut by 10 bases and J by 4 bases, with 15 bases left in between. The germline V gene has CDR1 MNHEY and CDR2 SMNVEV (reference sequence). The CDR3 is made up of 13 amino acids. CDR3 DNA sequence: TGTGCCACCAGATCCGGGGAATCAGATACGCAGTATTTT. Its translation: CATRSGESDTQYF.

V is TRBV28 and J is TRBJ2-2; 10 bases match TRBD1. V dropped 10 bases and J dropped 4; count of bases not matched to a gene: 6. This CDR3 region has 14 residues. Germline V CDR1 and CDR2: MDHEN, SYDVKM. The CDR3 sequence: CAIRTGGSTGELFF. CDR3 nucleotides: TGTGCCATTCGGACAGGGGGTAGCACCGGGGAGCTGTTTTTT.

The chain uses TRBV9 and TRBJ1-5; TRBD1 matches 9 bases. Germline CDR1 is SGDLS and CDR2 is YYNGEE. The J segment lost 10 bases and the V segment lost 3 bases, leaving 8 bases of the junction unmatched. The length of the CDR3 is 14 residues. CDR3 protein: CASSEGTGLIPQHF. As DNA, the CDR3 is TGTGCCAGCAGCGAGGGGACAGGGCTCATTCCCCAGCATTTT.

This chain links TRBV29-1 with TRBJ1-2; TRBD1 matches 7 bases. There are 11 residues in the CDR3. The germline V gene encodes CDR1 SQVTM and CDR2 ANQGSEA. Trimming took 6 bases from V and 7 from J; bases not matched to a gene: 5. CDR3 in amino acids: CSVEDRLGYTF. The CDR3 nucleotides read TGCAGCGTCGAGGACAGGCTTGGCTACACCTTC. The whole variable domain, remainder taken from reference TRBV29-1 and TRBJ1-2, is SAVISQKPSRDICQRGTSLTIQCQVDSQVTMMFWYRQQPGQSLTLIATANQGSEATYESGFVIDKFPISRPNLTFSTLTVSNMSPEDSSIYLCSVEDRLGYTFGSGTRLTVV.

This clone was observed a single time. This chain joins TRBV7-9 and TRBJ1-2, with a tentative D call TRBD1 (6 bases). This CDR3 has 14 amino acids. The germline CDR1 and CDR2 sequences are SEHNR and FQNEAQ (reference sequence). V lost 5 bases to trimming and J lost 4 bases, with 14 bases between them. CDR3 loop: CASSPEGGSYGYTF. DNA for the CDR3: TGTGCCAGCAGCCCCGAGGGGGGGAGCTATGGCTACACCTTC. Together with reference TRBV7-9 and TRBJ1-2, the CDR3 gives the full variable domain: DTGVSQNPRHKITKRGQNVTFRCDPISEHNRLYWYRQTLGQGPEFLTYFQNEAQLEKSRLLSDRFSAERPKGSFSTLEIQRTEQGDSAMYLCASSPEGGSYGYTFGSGTRLTVV.

The rearrangement uses TRBV9 and TRBJ2-6; D perhaps matches TRBD2 (5 bases). Trimming stripped 4 bases from V and 2 bases from J, with 7 bases between. Per the germline V gene, CDR1 is SGDLS and CDR2 is YYNGEE. This CDR3 has 14 residues. The chain's CDR3 is CASSPGAGANVLTF. CDR3 DNA: TGTGCCAGCAGCCCCGGGGCTGGGGCCAACGTCCTGACTTTC.

V gene TRBV7-2 combines with J gene TRBJ1-3; possibly TRBD1 for D (6 bases). The CDR3 length is 16 residues. Germline CDR1 is SGHTA and CDR2 is FQGNSA. V was cut by 5 bases and J by 0 bases, with 14 bases left in between. CDR3 coding DNA: TGTGCCAGCAGCCCACAGGGTGCGGGCTCTGGAAACACCATATATTTT. This codes for CASSPQGAGSGNTIYF.

This rearrangement joins TRBV6-1 to TRBJ2-2; TRBD1 agrees at 10 bases. The CDR3 is made up of 14 amino acids. In germline, CDR1 is MNHNS, CDR2 SASEGT. V shed 7 bases, J shed 9 bases, and the junction held 8 bases outside the gene matches. Here the CDR3 reads CASTLTGGGRELFF. The CDR3 DNA sequence: TGTGCCAGCACCCTGACAGGGGGCGGCCGGGAGCTGTTTTTT.

The chain has TRBV4-3 and TRBJ2-7; 7 bases match TRBD1. CDR3 size: 15 residues. CDR1 and CDR2 (germline): LGHNA, YSLEER. Trimming removed 3 bases from V and 0 bases from J; junction bases left unmatched: 5. For the CDR3, the DNA is TGCGCCAGCAGCCAGATTTGGGACAGCTCCTACGAGCAGTACTTC. Amino acids: CASSQIWDSSYEQYF.

The chain employs TRBV12-5 and TRBJ1-2, with 12 bases fitting TRBD1. Germline CDR1 reads LGHNT; CDR2 reads FRNRAP. With V trimmed by 4 bases and J by 8 bases, 11 bases remained unmatched. CDR3 length: 16 amino acids. The CDR3 DNA reads TGTGCTAGTGGTTCCCTCCCGGGACAGGGGGCTAACGGCTACACCTTC. This sequence encodes CASGSLPGQGANGYTF.

The chain joins TRBV5-1 to TRBJ1-6; perhaps TRBD1 as D (5 bases). V lost 4 bases to trimming and J lost 10 bases, with 15 bases between them. The CDR3 sequence is 14 residues long. Germline CDR1 reads SGHRS; CDR2 reads YFSETQ. The CDR3 here is CASSLTETKSPLHF. CDR3 DNA sequence: TGCGCCAGCAGCCTGACAGAGACCAAATCACCCCTCCACTTT.

The rearrangement joins TRBV25-1 to TRBJ1-2; tentative D call: TRBD1 (6 bases). The germline gives CDR1 MGHDK, CDR2 SYGVNS. This CDR3 is 13 amino acids long. With 2 bases removed from V and 7 bases from J, the gap between germline ends came to 11 bases. The CDR3: CASSEGGAGGYTF. In DNA, the CDR3 is TGTGCCAGCAGTGAAGGGGGGGCGGGTGGCTACACCTTC.

The chain has TRBV30 and TRBJ1-1, with D tentatively TRBD1 (6 bases). This CDR3 has 16 amino acids. V gave up 3 bases and J gave up 1 base, with 18 bases separating them. Germline V gene sequence: CDR1 GTSNPN, CDR2 SVGIG (reference sequence). The CDR3 bases are TGTGCCTGGAGCCCAACCGGTAGGGGGAGGAACACTGAAGCTTTCTTT. Its protein product is CAWSPTGRGRNTEAFF.

This clone showed up just once. The gene calls are TRBV11-3 and TRBJ1-3; D is undetermined. V was pared by 2 bases and J by 2 bases, with 7 bases between. The CDR3 runs to 14 residues. Germline V gene lookup returns CDR1 SGHNT and CDR2 YENEEA. The CDR3 loop reads CASSLTGAGNTIYF. The CDR3 nucleotides read TGTGCCAGCAGCTTAACGGGTGCTGGAAACACCATATATTTT.

This clone is a singleton in its sample. CDR3: CASSQTPSSYEQYF. CDR3 nucleotide sequence: TGTGCCAGCAGTCAGACACCCAGCTCCTACGAGCAGTACTTC. The rearrangement uses TRBV25-1 and TRBJ2-7; D ambiguous. Germline V gene data show CDR1 as MGHDK and CDR2 as SYGVNS. The CDR3 has 14 residues. Trimming pared 5 bases from V and 0 bases from J, leaving 11 bases between.

This chain uses TRBV5-1 with TRBJ2-6; 9 bases fit TRBD1. V shed 4 bases and J 0 bases; nucleotides not matched to a gene: 11. CDR1 and CDR2 from the germline V gene are SGHRS and YFSETQ. The CDR3 is 19 residues long. CDR3 loop: CASSVLGTGPFSGANVLTF. Here the CDR3 DNA reads TGCGCCAGCAGCGTACTCGGGACAGGGCCCTTCTCTGGGGCCAACGTCCTGACTTTC.

This chain joins TRBV6-5 and TRBJ1-2, with 7 bases lining up with TRBD1. The length of the CDR3 is 14 residues. V was clipped by 5 bases and J by 1 base; unmatched bases: 4. The V gene's germline CDR1 is MNHEY and CDR2 SVGAGI. The DNA for the CDR3 is TGTGCCAGCAGTCCGGGACAGTTTAACTATGGCTACACCTTC. Translated: CASSPGQFNYGYTF.

The chain uses TRBV2 and TRBJ1-6; TRBD1 aligns across 7 bases. Germline lookup yields CDR1 SNHLY and CDR2 FYNNEI. The CDR3 has 14 residues. Unmatched junction bases numbered 4, after V lost 1 base and J lost 10 bases. This CDR3 is CASSEGGGASPLHF. The CDR3 region has the DNA TGTGCCAGCAGTGAAGGAGGGGGCGCGTCACCCCTCCACTTT.

The V call is TRBV2, the J call TRBJ2-7; no definite D call. The CDR3 runs 11 residues. Germline CDR1 is SNHLY and CDR2 is FYNNEI. Trimming cost V 9 bases and J 5 bases, with 11 bases left between them. The CDR3 DNA reads as TGTGCCAGTGGGCAGAGTCACGAGCAGTACTTC. It is translated as CASGQSHEQYF.

The V call is TRBV5-5, the J call TRBJ2-3; 13 bases line up with TRBD2. With 0 bases clipped from V and 11 bases from J, the junction kept 6 bases outside the gene matches. Per the germline V gene, CDR1 is SGHKS and CDR2 is YYEKEE (reference sequence). CDR3 length: 15 residues. The CDR3 coding sequence is TGTGCCAGCAGCTTGGTACTAGCGGGGGGGAGGGGGCAGTATTTT. This codes for CASSLVLAGGRGQYF.

This sequence joins TRBV5-1 and TRBJ2-5; D is possibly TRBD1 (7 bases). This CDR3 has 15 residues. Germline lookup yields CDR1 SGHRS and CDR2 YFSETQ. V was cut by 5 bases and J by 2 bases, with 16 bases left in between. The CDR3 nucleotides are TGCGCCAGCAGGTTCCGGGGGACAGAACAAGAGACCCAGTACTTC. Translation: CASRFRGTEQETQYF.